One sample yielded the 8 T cell receptor beta chains listed below, sequenced in a study of response to subunit inactivated influenza vaccine (dated by TCRdb to 2016 to 2019). Library prep was done by RT-PCR. The instrument given in TCRdb is Illumina HiSeq 2500. TCRdb reworked the public reads: Q25 trimming with fastp, MiXCR clone assembly, productive beta chains retained. Each record represents a unique CDR3 protein, reported with the most common genes and DNA among its rows. The sample profile shows about 190,000 distinct CDR3 sequences; 13% to 15% of them were found once. Roughly 25% of the sample goes to the ten largest clones. Sequences were derived from CD8+ T cells sorted from PBMCs, sampled approximately 5 days after vaccination. Every receptor here comes from a man in his forties or fifties who received an inactivated influenza vaccine. Donor details come from another sample of the same person, matched by shared clones.

This sequence joins TRBV6-2 or TRBV6-3 and TRBJ2-1; possible D gene TRBD1, 6 bases. V lost 6 bases to trimming and J lost 11 bases, with 20 bases between them. Germline V gene data show CDR1 as MNHEY and CDR2 as SVGEGT. The CDR3 consists of 14 residues. The CDR3 DNA follows: TGTGCCAGCAGACCCATCTCAGACAGGACTCAGCAGTTCTTC. This gives the protein CASRPISDRTQQFF.

This clonotype was found a few times. The chain has TRBV3-1 and TRBJ2-1; D perhaps matches TRBD1 (7 bases). The CDR3 is made up of 20 amino acids. V was shortened by 2 bases and J by 2 bases, with 25 bases between the two germline ends. CDR1 is LGHDT, CDR2 YNNKEL, per germline (reference sequence). The CDR3 protein is CASSQRQGPSAWDTYNEQFF. The CDR3 DNA follows: TGTGCCAGCAGCCAAAGACAGGGCCCTAGCGCCTGGGACACCTACAATGAGCAGTTCTTC.

This sequence joins TRBV10-3 and TRBJ2-3, with 10 bases lining up with TRBD2. The CDR3 extends over 16 amino acids. The trim removed 0 bases at V and 2 bases at J, leaving 2 bases unmatched. Germline CDR1 and CDR2: ENHRY and SYGVKD. CDR3 loop: CAISESLAGATDTQYF. In DNA, the CDR3 is TGTGCCATCAGTGAGTCTCTAGCGGGGGCCACAGATACGCAGTATTTT.

The chain employs TRBV11-2 and TRBJ2-7; 8 bases match TRBD1. CDR1 and CDR2 (germline): SGHAT, FQNNGV. Unmatched junction bases numbered 20, after V lost 1 base and J lost 9 bases. The CDR3 consists of 18 residues. The CDR3 bases are TGTGCCAGCAGCTTAGGGGTTTTAGACAGGGGCCCTAGTTTTGTGCAGTACTTC. Amino acid sequence: CASSLGVLDRGPSFVQYF.

The chain uses TRBV30 and TRBJ2-7; possible D gene TRBD1, 5 bases. Deletions cut 3 bases from V and 12 bases from J, with 15 bases between. Germline V gene data show CDR1 as GTSNPN and CDR2 as SVGIG (reference sequence). The CDR3 sequence is 11 residues long. CDR3 DNA sequence: TGTGCCTGGAGCCAGGGCAGCCAGAGGTACTTC. Amino acids: CAWSQGSQRYF.

This clonotype turned up a few times. This chain joins TRBV5-1 and TRBJ2-1, with D hard to call. Trimming removed 3 bases from V and 7 bases from J, with 14 bases in between. The V gene's germline CDR1 is SGHRS and CDR2 YFSETQ. This CDR3 comprises 14 residues. The CDR3 bases are TGCGCCAGCAGCTGGACCTCGCAGGATAATGAGCAGTTCTTC. This translates into CASSWTSQDNEQFF.

This clonotype was found a few times. Here the CDR3 reads CASSALADLNRGHTGELFF. The CDR3 region has the DNA TGTGCCAGCAGCGCTTTGGCCGACTTAAACAGGGGACACACCGGGGAGCTGTTTTTT. This sequence joins TRBV9 and TRBJ2-2; 7 bases are shared with TRBD1. The V gene's germline CDR1 is SGDLS and CDR2 YYNGEE. V lost 3 bases and J lost 3; bases outside the gene matches: 17. There are 19 residues in the CDR3.

The chain carries TRBV4-1 and TRBJ1-1; TRBD1 matches at 8 bases. CDR3 length: 14 residues. The germline CDR1 and CDR2 sequences are MGHRA and YSYEKL. Germline trimming cut 4 bases from V and 5 bases from J; bases unmatched to any gene: 6. The CDR3 DNA sequence: TGCGCCAGCAGCCCCTGGACAGGGCATACTGAAGCTTTCTTT. This codes for CASSPWTGHTEAFF.